Listed below are T cell receptor beta chains from one sample, sequenced in a study of blood T cell repertoires in COVID-19. Measured with immunoSEQ multiplex PCR; TCRdb has only the in-frame clones, and not every one. This table holds roughly 67,000 clones, about 86% found once. Sequencing input: peripheral blood. Every receptor here comes from a man aged 45-60 years with acute or convalescent COVID-19. Each CDR3 is given with its conserved first and last residue. A D gene is named only where the DNA matches it firmly. Not every row has a clone size; where given, it reads once, few, many or a size class.

v_gene	abundance	j_gene	d_gene	CDR3nt	CDR3aa
TRBV27	-	TRBJ1-4	-	TGTGCCAGCAGTTCTCAGGTGGGAAAACTGTTTTTT	CASSSQVGKLFF
TRBV6-5	-	TRBJ2-3	-	TGTGCCAGCAGTTACTCGAACAGAGTCACAGATACGCAGTATTTT	CASSYSNRVTDTQYF
TRBV13	-	TRBJ2-1	TRBD2	TGTGCCAGCAGCTTCGTTGAGGGACTAGCGGGAGTAGGCCCCTACAATGAGCAGTTCTTC	CASSFVEGLAGVGPYNEQFF
TRBV6-1	-	TRBJ1-4	-	TGTGCCAGCAGTGAAGGAGGAGCGGGTCCTAATGAAAAACTGTTTTTT	CASSEGGAGPNEKLFF
TRBV6-1	-	TRBJ2-1	-	TGTGCCAGCAGTGAACGGCCGGGGGTACTTAACAATGAGCAGTTCTTC	CASSERPGVLNNEQFF
TRBV7-6	-	TRBJ2-7	-	TGTGCCAGCAGCTTAGCCCAGGGAGAGCAGTACTTC	CASSLAQGEQYF
TRBV4-1	-	TRBJ1-2	-	TGCGCCAGCAGCCAGGGTTGGGCAGGCGCGGGCTACACCTTC	CASSQGWAGAGYTF
TRBV5-8	-	TRBJ2-1	-	TGTGCCAGCAGCTACCGACCAACCCAACACAGTGAGCAGTTCTTC	CASSYRPTQHSEQFF
TRBV6-4	-	TRBJ2-3	TRBD1	TGTGCCAGCAGTGAGGGGACAGGGGGAGATACGCAGTATTTT	CASSEGTGGDTQYF
TRBV4-1	medium-sized	TRBJ2-7	-	TGCGCCAGCAGCCTTGGGACTTTAGGAGGCGAGCAGTACTTC	CASSLGTLGGEQYF
TRBV27	-	TRBJ2-2	-	TGTGCCAGCACGGGCACAGGGATGGGGTTAATTGGGGAGCTGTTTTTT	CASTGTGMGLIGELFF
TRBV4-1	-	TRBJ1-1	-	TGCGCCAGCACTAAAGGGGAGGGTGTGAACACTGAAGCTTTCTTT	CASTKGEGVNTEAFF
TRBV30	-	TRBJ1-5	-	TGTGCCTGGAGTATGGGGGCCGGGGATCAGCCCCAGCATTTT	CAWSMGAGDQPQHF
TRBV7-9	-	TRBJ1-2	TRBD1	TGTGCCAGCAGCTTCGGGACAGGGAATGATGGCTACACCTTC	CASSFGTGNDGYTF
TRBV19	-	TRBJ1-2	-	TGTGCCAGTAGTATAGATAGCCTCGAGGGGGGGATCTATGGCTACACCTTC	CASSIDSLEGGIYGYTF
TRBV7-9	-	TRBJ2-3	TRBD1	TGTGCCAGCAGCTCTCGACAGGGGCGTGTTACAGATACGCAGTATTTT	CASSSRQGRVTDTQYF
TRBV5-6	-	TRBJ2-1	TRBD2	TGTGCCAGCAACAGCGGGGGGTCCTACAATGAGCAGTTCTTC	CASNSGGSYNEQFF
TRBV5-8	-	TRBJ2-3	-	TGTGCCAGCAGCTTGTATAACTCAGATACGCAGTATTTT	CASSLYNSDTQYF
TRBV20-1	few	TRBJ2-1	-	TGCAGTGCTAGTACGGAGGGCCGGAATGAGCAGTTCTTC	CSASTEGRNEQFF
TRBV24-1	-	TRBJ2-5	-	TGTGCCACCAGTGAGTTTGCGGGGCAACAAGAGACCCAGTACTTC	CATSEFAGQQETQYF
TRBV27	-	TRBJ2-7	TRBD1	TGTGCCAGCAGGAACCAACAGGGGCACGAGCAGTACTTC	CASRNQQGHEQYF
TRBV9	-	TRBJ2-3	TRBD1	TGTGCCAGCAGCACATCGGGACAGGGAGGAACAGATACGCAGTATTTT	CASSTSGQGGTDTQYF
TRBV14	-	TRBJ1-6	-	TGTGCCAGCAAAGGGGTCGGTTCACCCCTCCACTTT	CASKGVGSPLHF
TRBV15	few	TRBJ1-5	-	TGTGCCACCGGGGGGGGTCATAATCAGCCCCAGCATTTT	CATGGGHNQPQHF
TRBV5-6	-	TRBJ2-3	-	TGTGCCAGCAGCTTGGCCTACGGGGATACGCAGTATTTT	CASSLAYGDTQYF
TRBV27	-	TRBJ1-3	TRBD1	TGTGCCAGCTGGAAGGACAGGGGTTCTGGAAACACCATATATTTT	CASWKDRGSGNTIYF
TRBV5-1	-	TRBJ1-2	-	TGCGCCAGCAGGCTTGGGAGCGGTTCCAACTATGGCTACACCTTC	CASRLGSGSNYGYTF
TRBV5-4	-	TRBJ1-1	-	TGTGCCAGCAGCTGGCAGACAGGAACTGAAGCTTTCTTT	CASSWQTGTEAFF
TRBV11-3	-	TRBJ1-2	-	TGTGCCAGCAGCTTAGGACAAAACTATGGCTACACCTTC	CASSLGQNYGYTF
TRBV18	once	TRBJ2-2	-	TGTGCCAGCTCCCCACCCGGGGGTCGGGACACCGGGGAGCTGTTTTTT	CASSPPGGRDTGELFF
TRBV6-5	-	TRBJ1-2	-	TGTGCCAGCACCCACGGAGCAGGGAACTATGGCTACACCTTC	CASTHGAGNYGYTF
TRBV11-2	-	TRBJ1-5	TRBD1	TGTGCCAGCAGCCAGACAGGGGGCAATCAGCCCCAGCATTTT	CASSQTGGNQPQHF
TRBV5-1	once	TRBJ2-6	TRBD1	TGCGCCAGCAGCCCAGGACAGGGCCCGCTGGCCAACGTCCTGACTTTC	CASSPGQGPLANVLTF
TRBV7-9	medium-sized	TRBJ2-7	TRBD1	TGTGCCAGCAGTCGGACAGGTTCCAGCTACGAGCAGTACTTC	CASSRTGSSYEQYF
TRBV11-2	-	TRBJ1-6	-	TGTGCCAGCAGCCACCGGGGGGGAGATAATTCACCCCTCCACTTT	CASSHRGGDNSPLHF
TRBV7-6	-	TRBJ2-2	TRBD2	TGTGCCAGCAGCTTAGTCGCGGGAGGGCCTAGGGGGGAGCTGTTTTTT	CASSLVAGGPRGELFF
TRBV28	-	TRBJ2-2	-	TGTGCCAGCAGGACCACAGGGACGAACACCGGGGAGCTGTTTTTT	CASRTTGTNTGELFF
TRBV2	-	TRBJ1-5	-	TGTGCCAGCAGTGAGCTGGACAGTAATCAGCCCCAGCATTTT	CASSELDSNQPQHF
TRBV6-5	-	TRBJ1-2	-	TGTGCCAGCACTCAAGGAGTGAACGGGGACTATGGCTACACCTTC	CASTQGVNGDYGYTF
TRBV19	-	TRBJ2-5	TRBD1	TGTGCCAGTAGTATAGGGGTGACAGGGGGCGAGACCCAGTACTTC	CASSIGVTGGETQYF
TRBV5-8	-	TRBJ1-5	TRBD1	TGTGCCAGCAGCAGGACAGGAACGGGCAATCAGCCCCAGCATTTT	CASSRTGTGNQPQHF
TRBV15	-	TRBJ2-6	-	TGTGCCACCAGCAGACTCGACAGCTCTGGGGCCAACGTCCTGACTTTC	CATSRLDSSGANVLTF
TRBV18	-	TRBJ1-2	-	TGTGCCAGCTCACCGGTCCCTAGGCTGGAAAACTATGGCTACACCTTC	CASSPVPRLENYGYTF
TRBV5-1	-	TRBJ2-3	TRBD1	TGCGCCAGCAGCTTCGGGACAGGGGGCACAGATACGCAGTATTTT	CASSFGTGGTDTQYF
TRBV4-1	-	TRBJ1-3	TRBD1	TGCGCCAGCAGCCAAATTCAGGGGGCTCGTGGAAACACCATATATTTT	CASSQIQGARGNTIYF
TRBV12-5	once	TRBJ1-1	TRBD1	TGTGCTAGTGCTCCCGTCAGTCAGGGGGTGAACACTGAAGCTTTCTTT	CASAPVSQGVNTEAFF
TRBV19	-	TRBJ2-1	TRBD2	TGTGCCAGTAGTATCGTTGCGGGAGGGCCCTCCAATGAGCAGTTCTTC	CASSIVAGGPSNEQFF
TRBV11-2	few	TRBJ1-6	TRBD1	TGTGCCAGCAGCCACGGACAGGGAATGGGTTCACCCCTCCACTTT	CASSHGQGMGSPLHF